The clone carrying this T cell receptor (beta chain) came up a few times. Its antigen is not known. Germline CDR1 and CDR2: DFQATT and SNEGSKA (reference sequence). There are 13 residues in the CDR3. This sample was included in a study of response to subunit inactivated influenza vaccine. Broader study findings: The authors suggested that every seasonal influenza vaccination recruits few new T cells.

TCRdb re-called the RT-PCR reads with MiXCR, one entry per CDR3 protein. The sample shows around 530,000 distinct CDR3 sequences, about an eighth of them seen only once. The chain couples TRBV20-1 to TRBJ1-5; perhaps TRBD1 as D (6 bases). The sequence came from a man aged 45-60 years who received an inactivated influenza vaccine. This sample comprised PBMCs from blood, obtained on the day of vaccination. The CDR3 nucleotides read TGCAGCCGGGGGCAGGGTGGCAATCAGCCCCAGCATTTT. It is translated as CSRGQGGNQPQHF.